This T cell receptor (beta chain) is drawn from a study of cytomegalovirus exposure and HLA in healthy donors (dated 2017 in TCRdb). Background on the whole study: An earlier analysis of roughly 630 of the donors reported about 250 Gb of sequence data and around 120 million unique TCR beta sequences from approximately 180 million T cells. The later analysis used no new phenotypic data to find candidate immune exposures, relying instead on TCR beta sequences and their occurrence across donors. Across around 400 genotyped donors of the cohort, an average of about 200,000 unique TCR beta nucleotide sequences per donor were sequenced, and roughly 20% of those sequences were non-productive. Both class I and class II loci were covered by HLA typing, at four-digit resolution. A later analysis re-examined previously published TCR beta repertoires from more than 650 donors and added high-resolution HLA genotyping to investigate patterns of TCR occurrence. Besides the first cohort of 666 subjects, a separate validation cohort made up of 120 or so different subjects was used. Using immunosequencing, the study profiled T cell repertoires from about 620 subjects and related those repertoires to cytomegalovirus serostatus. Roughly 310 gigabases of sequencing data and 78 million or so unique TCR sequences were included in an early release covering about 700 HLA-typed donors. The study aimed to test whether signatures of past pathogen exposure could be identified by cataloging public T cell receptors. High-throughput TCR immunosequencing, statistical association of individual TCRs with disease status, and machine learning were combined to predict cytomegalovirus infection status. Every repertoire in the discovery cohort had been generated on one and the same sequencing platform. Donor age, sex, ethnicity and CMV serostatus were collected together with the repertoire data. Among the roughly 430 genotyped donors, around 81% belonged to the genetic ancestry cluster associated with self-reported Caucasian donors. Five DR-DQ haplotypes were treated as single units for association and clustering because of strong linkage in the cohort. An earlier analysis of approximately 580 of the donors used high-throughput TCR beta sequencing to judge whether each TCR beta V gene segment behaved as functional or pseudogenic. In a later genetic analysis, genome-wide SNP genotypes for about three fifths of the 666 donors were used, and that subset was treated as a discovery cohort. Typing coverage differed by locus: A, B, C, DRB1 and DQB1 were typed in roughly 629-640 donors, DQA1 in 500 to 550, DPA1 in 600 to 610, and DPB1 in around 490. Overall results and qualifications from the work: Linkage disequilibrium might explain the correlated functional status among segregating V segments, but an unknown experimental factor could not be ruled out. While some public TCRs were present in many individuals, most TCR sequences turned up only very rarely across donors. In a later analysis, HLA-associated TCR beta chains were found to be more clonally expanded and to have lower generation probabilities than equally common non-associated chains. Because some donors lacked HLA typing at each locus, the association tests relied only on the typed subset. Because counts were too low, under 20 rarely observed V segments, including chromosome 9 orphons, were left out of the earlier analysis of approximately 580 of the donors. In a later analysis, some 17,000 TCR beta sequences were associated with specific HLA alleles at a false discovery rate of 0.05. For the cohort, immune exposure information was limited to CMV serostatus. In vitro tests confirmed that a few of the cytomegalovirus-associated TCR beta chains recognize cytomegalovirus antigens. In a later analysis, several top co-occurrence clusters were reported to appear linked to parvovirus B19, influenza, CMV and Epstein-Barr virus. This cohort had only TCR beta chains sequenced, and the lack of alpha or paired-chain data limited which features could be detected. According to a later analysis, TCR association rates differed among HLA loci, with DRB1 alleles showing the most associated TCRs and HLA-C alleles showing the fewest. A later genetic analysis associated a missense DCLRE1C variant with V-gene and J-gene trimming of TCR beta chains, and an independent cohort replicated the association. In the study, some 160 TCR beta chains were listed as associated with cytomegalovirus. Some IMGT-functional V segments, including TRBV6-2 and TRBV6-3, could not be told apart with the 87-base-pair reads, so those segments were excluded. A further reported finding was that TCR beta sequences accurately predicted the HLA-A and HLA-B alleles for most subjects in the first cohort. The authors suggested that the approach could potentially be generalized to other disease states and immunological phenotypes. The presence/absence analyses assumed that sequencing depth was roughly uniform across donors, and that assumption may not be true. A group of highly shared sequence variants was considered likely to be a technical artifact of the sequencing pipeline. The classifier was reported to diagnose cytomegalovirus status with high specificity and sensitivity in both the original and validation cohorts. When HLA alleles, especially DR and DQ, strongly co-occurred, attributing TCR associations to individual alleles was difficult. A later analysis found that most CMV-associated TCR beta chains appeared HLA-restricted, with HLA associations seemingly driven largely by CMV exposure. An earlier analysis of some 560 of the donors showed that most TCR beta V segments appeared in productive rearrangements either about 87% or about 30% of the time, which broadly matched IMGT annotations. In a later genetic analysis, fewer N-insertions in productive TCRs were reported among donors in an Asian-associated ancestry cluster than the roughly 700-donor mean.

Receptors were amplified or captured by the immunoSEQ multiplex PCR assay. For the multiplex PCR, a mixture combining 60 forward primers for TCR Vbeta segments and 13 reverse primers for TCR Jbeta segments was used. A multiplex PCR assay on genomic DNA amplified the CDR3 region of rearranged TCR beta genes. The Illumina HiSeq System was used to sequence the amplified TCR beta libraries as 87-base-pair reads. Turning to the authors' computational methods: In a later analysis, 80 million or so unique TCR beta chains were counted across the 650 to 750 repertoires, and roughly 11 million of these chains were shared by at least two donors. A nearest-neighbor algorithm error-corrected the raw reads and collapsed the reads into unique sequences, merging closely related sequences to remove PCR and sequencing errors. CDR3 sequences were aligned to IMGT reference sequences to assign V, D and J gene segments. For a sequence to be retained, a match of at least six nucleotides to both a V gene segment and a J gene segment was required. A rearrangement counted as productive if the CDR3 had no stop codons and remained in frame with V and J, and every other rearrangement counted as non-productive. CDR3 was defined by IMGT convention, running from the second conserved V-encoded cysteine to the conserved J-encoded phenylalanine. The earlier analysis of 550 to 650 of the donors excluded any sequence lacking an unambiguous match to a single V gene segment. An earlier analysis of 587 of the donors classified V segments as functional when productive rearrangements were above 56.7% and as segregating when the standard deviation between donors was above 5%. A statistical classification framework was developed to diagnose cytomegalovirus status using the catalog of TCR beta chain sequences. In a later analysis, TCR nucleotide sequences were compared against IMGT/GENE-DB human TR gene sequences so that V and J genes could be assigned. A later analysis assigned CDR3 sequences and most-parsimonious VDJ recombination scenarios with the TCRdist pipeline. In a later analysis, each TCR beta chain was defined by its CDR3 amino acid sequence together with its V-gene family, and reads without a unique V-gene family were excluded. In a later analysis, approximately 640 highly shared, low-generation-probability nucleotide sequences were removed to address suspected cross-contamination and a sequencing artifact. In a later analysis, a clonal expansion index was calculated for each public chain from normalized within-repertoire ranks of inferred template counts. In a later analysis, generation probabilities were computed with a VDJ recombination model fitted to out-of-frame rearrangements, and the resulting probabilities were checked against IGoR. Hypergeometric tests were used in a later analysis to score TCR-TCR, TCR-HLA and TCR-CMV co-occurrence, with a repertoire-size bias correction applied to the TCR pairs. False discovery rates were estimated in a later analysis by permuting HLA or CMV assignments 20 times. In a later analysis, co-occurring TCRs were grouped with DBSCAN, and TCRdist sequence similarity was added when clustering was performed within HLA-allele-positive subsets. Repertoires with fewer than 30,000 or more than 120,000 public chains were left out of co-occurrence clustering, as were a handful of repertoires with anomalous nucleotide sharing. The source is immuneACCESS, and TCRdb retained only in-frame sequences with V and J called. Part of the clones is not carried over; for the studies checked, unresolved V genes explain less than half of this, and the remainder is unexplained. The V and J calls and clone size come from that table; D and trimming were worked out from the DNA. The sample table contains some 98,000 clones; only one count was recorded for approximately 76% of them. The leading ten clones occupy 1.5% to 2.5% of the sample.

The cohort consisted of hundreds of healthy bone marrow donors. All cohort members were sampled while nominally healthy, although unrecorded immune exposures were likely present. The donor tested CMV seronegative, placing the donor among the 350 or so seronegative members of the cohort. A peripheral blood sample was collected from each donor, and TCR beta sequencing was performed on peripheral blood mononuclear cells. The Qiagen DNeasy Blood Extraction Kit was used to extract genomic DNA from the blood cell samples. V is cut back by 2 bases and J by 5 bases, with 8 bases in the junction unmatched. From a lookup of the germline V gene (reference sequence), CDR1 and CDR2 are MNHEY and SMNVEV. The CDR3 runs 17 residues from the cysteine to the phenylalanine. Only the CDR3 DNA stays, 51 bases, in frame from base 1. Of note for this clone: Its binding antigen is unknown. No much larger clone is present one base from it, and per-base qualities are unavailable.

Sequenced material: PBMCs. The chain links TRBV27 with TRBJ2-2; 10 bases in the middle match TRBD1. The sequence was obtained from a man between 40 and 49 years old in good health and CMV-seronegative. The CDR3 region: CASSLRRGTGVTGELFF. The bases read TGTGCCAGCAGTTTACGCCGCGGGACAGGGGTGACCGGGGAGCTGTTTTTT.